Sequencing of this TCR beta chain was carried out in a study of esophageal squamous cell carcinoma tumors listed by TCRdb under 2021. For context, the study as a whole: Using principal component analysis combined with K-means clustering of immunohistochemical values for T-cell and checkpoint markers, the researchers divided patients into immuno relation high and low groups. A wider cohort of some 55 surgically treated esophageal squamous cell carcinoma patients in Japan was included, comprising 21 high and about 32 low immuno relation cases. The study was designed to assess TCR repertoire diversity and shared TCR repertoires of T cells within the tumor environment of esophageal squamous cell carcinoma. TCR sequencing was performed on roughly ten patients, consisting of five randomly selected high immuno relation cases and five background-matched low immuno relation cases. The 9 to 11 cases yielded approximately 1.7 million total TCRalpha reads and about 1,300,000 total TCRbeta reads, and around 30,000 and 35,000 of those reads, respectively, were unique. Findings and caveats that apply to the study as a whole: Because TCRalpha and TCRbeta chains were sequenced separately, chain pairing and recognized antigens remained unknown. Only a few cases were included in the TCR repertoire analysis, and no investigation at the CDR3 clonotype level was carried out. Given the large variation in the TCRalphabeta repertoire, the shared V|J recombination candidates might have been chosen by chance. Of the approximately 11 cases, a few showed one dominant TCRalpha VJ recombination along with apparently reduced TCRalpha diversity. About 28 TRAV|TRAJ and around 24 TRBV|TRBJ combinations appeared shared among high immuno relation cases, including TRAV13-1|TRAJ22 and TRBV7-9|TRBJ2-7. No difference in total TCR repertoire counts was observed between groups, whereas significant repertoire counts were found to be higher in the high immuno relation group.

Anyone who had received neoadjuvant chemotherapy or who was missing clinical information was not enrolled. All of the TCR-sequenced cases shown were male, and each had a subtotal esophagectomy with 2- or 3-field lymphadenectomy. RNA was isolated from bulk tumor tissue sections using a Qiagen AllPrep kit, and no T-cell sorting was performed. Until RNA extraction, small sections of surgically resected tumor tissue were kept in RNAlater reagent at -80 degrees C. Receptors were amplified or captured by 5' RACE. PCR was performed with KAPA HiFi using TCRalpha or TCRbeta constant-region primers together with a P20EA primer, and a nested second PCR was then carried out with CA2 or CB2. Amplification of TCR genes was performed by unbiased adaptor ligation RT-PCR, in which reverse transcription was carried out with Superscript III and a polyT18-containing BSL-18E primer. Following second-strand synthesis and blunting, the P10EA/P20EA adaptor was ligated to the 5' end of the cDNA, and NotI digestion was then performed. Both the first and second PCRs consisted of approximately 20 cycles of 98 degrees C for 20 s, 65 degrees C for 30 s and 72 degrees C for 1 min. The Nextera XT Index kit v2 Set A was used to index the amplicons, which were then pooled in equimolar amounts and quantified with a Qubit 2.0 Fluorometer. Sequencing used the Illumina MiSeq platform with 2x300 bp paired-end reads. The authors' pipeline ran thus. Reads were assigned to V and J genes by highest identity to IMGT reference sequences using Repertoire Genesis software ver.1.0. CDR3 was defined from Cys104 to Phe118 plus Gly119 and translated, and unique sequence reads were defined by distinct V, J and CDR3 amino acids. Shared V|J combinations were selected as significant in both a Fisher's exact test in edgeR and a Mann Whitney U test. Repertoire dissimilarity index was computed with the R rdi package after removing singletons and bootstrapping 500 repertoire combinations. The public reads were run again by TCRdb, first through fastp at Q25 and then through MiXCR, and only productive beta chains were kept. Records with the same CDR3 protein are collapsed into one entry carrying the most frequent genes and DNA. For this entry, the V and J calls and clone size follow TCRdb and not the study's own pipeline. The sample table shows around 5,200 distinct CDR3 sequences, and 22% are seen once. The leading ten clones occupy roughly 31% of the sample.

From the cysteine through the phenylalanine, the CDR3 covers 11 amino acids. The kept DNA is CDR3 alone, 33 bases in frame from the first base. Between the V and J ends, shortened by 6 bases and 5 bases respectively, the junction contains 5 bases. Sequences MNHNS (CDR1) and SASEGT (CDR2) are obtained from the germline V gene. Within its sample, this clonotype is medium-sized (0.01 to 0.1%). Its antigen is still unknown. Base qualities are missing; no much larger clone stands one base away. This receptor was taken from a man between 50 and 79 years old with esophageal squamous cell carcinoma. The V gene is TRBV6-1 and the J gene is TRBJ2-1, with the D gene not clear enough to name. The specimen sequenced was tumor tissue. The CDR3 is CASRKNNEQFF. The sequenced DNA is TGTGCCAGCAGAAAGAACAATGAGCAGTTCTTC.